Below are 17 T cell receptor beta chains sequenced from a single sample in a study of T cells in Graves' hyperthyroidism and ophthalmopathy. TCR beta CDR3 sequences were amplified from RNA transcripts. The HTBI set primed first-round TCR CDR3 RT-PCR. Via MiXCR, TCRdb re-called the multiplex PCR reads, giving one row per CDR3 protein. The table has around 340,000 distinct CDR3 sequences, approximately 18% seen once; the top ten hold 34%. Sequenced sample: blood. Receptors were obtained from a woman in her 30s with Graves' hyperthyroidism that later progressed to Graves' ophthalmopathy.

This clonotype was seen many times. This chain connects TRBV6-1 to TRBJ1-2; possibly TRBD1 for D (6 bases). Germline V gene lookup returns CDR1 MNHNS and CDR2 SASEGT. The CDR3 has 15 amino acids. The V end was cut by 6 bases, the J end by 2 bases, with 16 bases between. CDR3 in amino acids: CASRPFGQLNYGYTF. CDR3 DNA: TGTGCCAGCAGGCCCTTCGGACAGCTCAACTATGGCTACACCTTC.

V and J are TRBV4-1 and TRBJ2-7; 10 bases agree with TRBD1. Per germline, CDR1 MGHRA and CDR2 YSYEKL. Unmatched junction bases numbered 13, after V lost 1 base and J lost 4 bases. The CDR3 length is 18 residues. CDR3: CASSQAPSGTGAIYEQYF. CDR3 nucleotides: TGCGCCAGCAGCCAAGCCCCCTCAGGGACAGGGGCAATTTACGAGCAGTACTTC.

As concerns this clonotype: Sequence at one end of the junction differs from germline and may be a read error. J is TRBJ2-4 and V is TRBV5-6; D tentatively fits TRBD1 or TRBD2 (6 bases each). Per germline, CDR1 SGHDT and CDR2 YYEEEE. The CDR3 runs to 14 residues. The CDR3 here is CASSSTGTGDIQCF. The DNA for the CDR3 is TGTGCCAGCAGCTCAACAGGGACGGGGGACATTCAGTGCTTC. Looking up the rest from reference TRBV5-6 and TRBJ2-4 gives the full variable domain: DAGVTQSPTHLIKTRGQQVTLRCSPKSGHDTVSWYQQALGQGPQFIFQYYEEEERQRGNFPDRFSGHQFPNYSSELNVNALLLGDSALYLCASSSTGTGDIQCFGAGTRLSVL.

V and J are TRBV6-1 and TRBJ2-3, with D perhaps matching TRBD1 (5 bases). Judging by the DNA end, TRBJ1-5 fits better; the J call may be wrong. The germline V gene encodes CDR1 MNHNS and CDR2 SASEGT. The CDR3 sequence is 18 residues long. The CDR3: CASSETGGRGSYTDTQHF. The CDR3 DNA reads TGTGCCAGCAGTGAAACGGGAGGAAGGGGTAGTTACACAGATACGCAGCATTTT.

This clonotype was counted at least ten times. V and J are TRBV11-2 and TRBJ2-1; no clear D gene. Between the trimmed V and J ends, which lost 2 bases and 1 base, there was a span of 9 bases. The CDR3 is 15 amino acids. CDR1 and CDR2 from the germline V gene are SGHAT and FQNNGV. The CDR3 DNA follows: TGTGCCAGCAGCTTATTGTCCGGATCCTACAATGAGCAGTTCTTC. Its protein product is CASSLLSGSYNEQFF.

This clonotype was found many times. This chain links TRBV3-1 with TRBJ1-2, with a tentative D call TRBD1 (6 bases). Germline values: CDR1 LGHDT, CDR2 YNNKEL (reference sequence). The V and J ends lost 0 bases and 4 bases respectively, with 12 bases between them. This CDR3 has 15 amino acids. CDR3 in amino acids: CASSQEANRAYGYTF. The CDR3 nucleotides are TGTGCCAGCAGCCAAGAGGCTAACAGGGCCTATGGCTACACCTTC.

This chain links TRBV4-1 with TRBJ1-5; 9 nucleotides agree with TRBD1. J was trimmed by 4 bases and V by 5 bases; bases with no gene match: 9. The CDR3 contains 16 residues. Germline V gives CDR1 MGHRA, CDR2 YSYEKL. CDR3 amino acids: CASSASEQGANQPQHF. Here the CDR3 DNA reads TGCGCCAGCAGCGCATCTGAACAGGGGGCGAATCAGCCCCAGCATTTT.

This clonotype has a count of ten or more. This rearrangement joins TRBV5-1 to TRBJ2-4, with D hard to call. Germline V lookup: CDR1 SGHRS, CDR2 YFSETQ. V lost 0 bases to trimming and J lost 7 bases, with 14 bases between them. This CDR3 contains 15 residues. The chain's CDR3 is CASSLDSITTNIQYF. CDR3 coding DNA: TGCGCCAGCAGCTTGGACAGCATCACCACCAACATTCAGTACTTC.

The chain uses TRBV2 and TRBJ1-3; D might be TRBD1 (6 bases). From germline, CDR1 is SNHLY and CDR2 FYNNEI. The CDR3 covers 14 residues. V lost 9 bases and J lost 0, with 12 bases in between. The CDR3 DNA reads TGTGCCAGTAGGTCAGGGGCCTCTGGAAACACCATATATTTT. It encodes CASRSGASGNTIYF.

This clonotype was detected only a few times. V and J are TRBV13 and TRBJ2-1; tentative D call: TRBD1 (9 bases). Germline V lookup: CDR1 PRHDT, CDR2 FYEKMQ (reference sequence). The CDR3 is 18 residues long. Trimming removed 4 bases from V and 3 bases from J, with 22 bases in between. For the CDR3, the DNA is TGTGCCAGCAGCTCCCGACAGGGGGAGCGGGGGTTCTACAATGAGCAGTTCTTC. Encoded protein: CASSSRQGERGFYNEQFF.

The chain has TRBV20-1 and TRBJ2-1; 9 positions match TRBD2. CDR1 and CDR2 (germline): DFQATT, SNEGSKA (reference sequence). V was pared by 5 bases and J by 5 bases, with 7 bases of the junction left unmatched. This CDR3 has 14 amino acids. The CDR3 DNA is TGCAGTGCTCTGACTAGCGGCATACACAATGAGCAGTTCTTC. It encodes CSALTSGIHNEQFF.

This clonotype was detected ten times or more. The V gene is TRBV6-5, the J gene TRBJ1-4; 8 nucleotides match TRBD1. From germline, CDR1 is MNHEY and CDR2 SVGAGI. The length of the CDR3 is 16 residues. After removal of 0 bases from V and 7 bases from J, the junction contained 7 bases not matched to a gene. CDR3 amino acids: CASSYSRTGIFEKLFF. The CDR3 nucleotides are TGTGCCAGCAGTTACTCGCGGACAGGGATTTTTGAAAAACTGTTTTTT.

This clonotype was seen a few times. The chain combines TRBV19 with TRBJ1-1, with D perhaps TRBD1 (5 bases). The germline CDR1 and CDR2 sequences are LNHDA and SQIVND (reference sequence). The CDR3 contains 15 residues. V shed 3 bases and J shed 0 bases, with 11 bases lying between them. The CDR3 protein is CASSISTGLNTEAFF. The CDR3 nucleotides read TGTGCCAGTAGTATCTCAACAGGACTGAACACTGAAGCTTTCTTT.

This clonotype was picked up many times. The chain couples TRBV7-6 to TRBJ2-7; D gene unclear. V lost 2 bases to trimming and J lost 1 base, with 12 bases between them. This CDR3 spans 15 amino acids. Germline V lookup: CDR1 SGHVS, CDR2 FNYEAQ. CDR3 protein: CASSLYSSLSYEQYF. The CDR3 DNA reads as TGTGCCAGCAGCTTATACAGCTCCTTGTCCTACGAGCAGTACTTC.

This clonotype appeared many times. This chain connects TRBV19 to TRBJ2-1; a possible D gene is TRBD2 (6 bases). The CDR3 extends over 15 amino acids. Trimming shortened V by 3 bases and J by 3 bases, and 12 bases separated the two germline ends. Germline V gene lookup returns CDR1 LNHDA and CDR2 SQIVND (reference sequence). CDR3 residues: CASSILGLIYNEQFF. CDR3 bases: TGTGCCAGTAGTATCCTCGGACTAATCTACAATGAGCAGTTCTTC.

V is TRBV4-2 and J is TRBJ2-2, with 7 bases that match TRBD2. The CDR3 sequence is 18 residues long. Per the germline V gene, CDR1 is LGHNA and CDR2 is YNFKEQ. The ends lost 1 base at V and 1 base at J; junction bases unmatched: 9. The CDR3 region has the DNA TGTGCCAGCAGCCAAGGGGGGGGGAGGGGTCTGAACACCGGGGAGCTGTTTTTT. Protein: CASSQGGGRGLNTGELFF.

There are a few counts of this clonotype. The rearrangement links TRBV12-3 or TRBV12-4 to TRBJ2-7; 7 bases fit TRBD1. This CDR3 has 16 residues. V was clipped by 6 bases and J by 0 bases; unmatched bases: 11. CDR3 DNA: TGTGCCAGCAGCCCTAGCACCACAGGGGCCTCCTACGAGCAGTACTTC. This gives the protein CASSPSTTGASYEQYF.